These 2 T cell receptor beta chains were sequenced from one sample in a study of cytomegalovirus exposure and HLA in healthy donors. The PCR made use of 60 Vbeta and 13 Jbeta primers. The table came from immunoSEQ multiplex PCR; TCRdb's copy has only in-frame clones and leaves some out. The profile shows about 87,000 clones, under 9% of them singletons. Specimen: PBMCs. The receptors stem from a man aged 50 to 60 in good health and CMV-seronegative.

This clone was detected a few times. The CDR3 sequence is CASSQTGFVLEAFF. CDR3 bases: TGTGCCAGCAGCCAAACGGGGTTCGTCCTTGAAGCTTTCTTT. The rearrangement links TRBV14 to TRBJ1-1; no definite D call. CDR1 and CDR2 (germline): SGHDN, FVKESK. Trimming removed 2 bases from V and 7 bases from J, with 14 bases in between. The CDR3 has 14 amino acids.

The chain links TRBV21-1 to TRBJ2-1; whether TRBD1, the table's D call, matches the DNA was not checked. TRBV21-1 counts as a pseudogene. The CDR3 is 15 residues long. The CDR3 nucleotides are TGTGCCAGCACCGAGGACAGGGATTCCCCTCGAGAGCAGTTCTTC. This gives the protein CASTEDRDSPREQFF.